This T cell receptor beta chain was captured in a study of T cells in Graves' hyperthyroidism and ophthalmopathy. The study's findings and limits: Ophthalmopathy and stable hyperthyroidism were told apart by a 13 V-J model.

Amplified regions were TCR beta CDR3 sequences from RNA transcripts. TCR CDR3 underwent first-round RT-PCR with the HTBI primer set. Using its own MiXCR run on the multiplex PCR reads, TCRdb lists one record per CDR3 protein. The table has 350,000 to 400,000 distinct CDR3 sequences, over 15% seen once. V was clipped by 4 bases and J by 3 bases; unmatched bases: 5. CDR3 size: 16 residues. Germline CDR1 and CDR2: MRHNA and SNTAGT. This clonotype was found a few times. Its target is not known. This receptor was obtained from a young woman with Graves' hyperthyroidism. Sequencing was done on a sample of blood. This sequence joins TRBV6-4 and TRBJ2-1; the match to TRBD2 covers 11 bases. The CDR3 DNA reads as TGTGCCAGCAGTGGACTAGCGGGGCAGCGCTACAATGAGCAGTTCTTC. Translated: CASSGLAGQRYNEQFF.